These 18 T cell receptor beta chains share one sample of origin, sequenced in a study of shared clonotypes between healthy human individuals. Naive CD8 cells lacked CD45RO and underwent positive selection for CCR7, leaving out terminally differentiated effector memory CD45RA+ cells. Clones were sequenced by immunoSEQ multiplex PCR, and TCRdb holds only the in-frame ones, with some missing. Of about 750,000 clones listed, around 93% are singletons. Sequenced input: naive CD8+ T cells sorted from blood. The receptors shown here come from a man in his thirties or forties in good health.

In its sample, this clone was seen once. The genes are TRBV12-5 and TRBJ2-5; D is possibly TRBD2 (6 bases). Germline V gene sequence: CDR1 LGHNT, CDR2 FRNRAP. The CDR3 contains 12 residues. V lost 8 bases and J 2 bases, leaving 9 bases between the germline ends. DNA for the CDR3: TGTGCTAGTCAAGGGAGGCAAGAGACCCAGTACTTC. Amino acid sequence: CASQGRQETQYF.

V is TRBV6-1 and J is TRBJ2-1; D may be TRBD1 or TRBD2 (5 bases each). Trimming cost V 7 bases and J 0 bases, with 10 bases left between them. The CDR3 length is 14 residues. Germline V CDR1 and CDR2: MNHNS, SASEGT. The CDR3 here is CASKGRSSYNEQFF. DNA for the CDR3: TGTGCCAGCAAGGGACGTAGCTCCTACAATGAGCAGTTCTTC.

J is TRBJ1-4 and V is TRBV9, with 8 bases aligning to TRBD1. The V gene end was trimmed by 4 bases and the J gene end by 6 bases; junction bases not matched to a gene: 8. The CDR3 loop spans 15 amino acids. Germline-derived CDR1 and CDR2 are SGDLS and YYNGEE. CDR3 sequence reads: CASSLAGTGYEKLFF. As DNA, the CDR3 is TGTGCCAGCAGCCTTGCCGGGACAGGATATGAAAAACTGTTTTTT.

The V gene is TRBV11-2, the J gene TRBJ2-7; 9 bases are a match to TRBD1. The CDR3 is made up of 15 amino acids. The germline V gene encodes CDR1 SGHAT and CDR2 FQNNGV. The J segment lost 1 base and the V segment lost 6 bases, leaving 7 bases of the junction unmatched. The CDR3: CASSLTGGASYEQYF. As DNA, the CDR3 is TGTGCCAGCAGTTTGACAGGGGGGGCATCCTACGAGCAGTACTTC.

The rearrangement links TRBV5-5 to TRBJ2-3; no reliable D call. This CDR3 is 11 amino acids long. Germline V gene data show CDR1 as SGHKS and CDR2 as YYEKEE (reference sequence). The germline V and J ends were trimmed by 4 bases and 5 bases, with 5 bases remaining between them. CDR3 coding DNA: TGTGCCAGCAGCCTGGGAGATACGCAGTATTTT. Translating gives CASSLGDTQYF. Looking up the rest from reference TRBV5-5 and TRBJ2-3 gives the full variable domain: DAGVTQSPTHLIKTRGQQVTLRCSPISGHKSVSWYQQVLGQGPQFIFQYYEKEERGRGNFPDRFSARQFPNYSSELNVNALLLGDSALYLCASSLGDTQYFGPGTRLTVL.

This clone is a singleton in its sample. This chain links TRBV7-9 with TRBJ2-7, with 7 bases that match TRBD2. Germline CDR1 and CDR2: SEHNR and FQNEAQ (reference sequence). CDR3 length equals 16 residues. J lost 5 bases, V lost 6 bases, and 16 bases had no gene match. In DNA, the CDR3 is TGTGCCAGCAGTCCCCGCGAGAGCGGGGAGATCGACGAGCAGTACTTC. It translates to CASSPRESGEIDEQYF.

The chain employs TRBV7-9 and TRBJ2-7, with D possibly called TRBD1 or TRBD2 (5 bases each). V lost 5 bases to trimming and J lost 6 bases, with 20 bases between them. This CDR3 comprises 15 residues. Germline V gene lookup returns CDR1 SEHNR and CDR2 FQNEAQ (reference sequence). As DNA, the CDR3 is TGTGCCAGCAGCCCTCGGGTCTCTCGGGGCCCCGAGCAGTACTTC. It codes for CASSPRVSRGPEQYF.

The chain has TRBV11-2 and TRBJ1-1; D gene ambiguous. Germline values: CDR1 SGHAT, CDR2 FQNNGV. This CDR3 is 12 amino acids long. The V and J ends lost 7 bases and 6 bases respectively, with 12 bases between them. CDR3 protein: CASNIYGPEAFF. The CDR3 region has the DNA TGTGCCAGCAACATATACGGTCCTGAAGCTTTCTTT.

The chain employs TRBV6-1 and TRBJ2-7; D not certain. CDR1 is MNHNS and CDR2 is SASEGT in the germline V gene. This CDR3 has 13 amino acids. With 2 bases removed from V and 3 bases from J, the gap between germline ends came to 8 bases. CDR3 residues: CASSERQVYEQYF. The CDR3, as DNA: TGTGCCAGCAGTGAAAGGCAGGTCTACGAGCAGTACTTC.

The gene calls are TRBV27 and TRBJ2-3, with 9 bases aligning to TRBD2. Trimming took 8 bases from V and 4 from J; bases not matched to a gene: 7. The germline CDR1 and CDR2 sequences are MNHEY and SMNVEV (reference sequence). The CDR3 is 14 amino acids. The CDR3 reads CASGLAGFPDTQYF. The CDR3 DNA reads TGTGCCAGCGGCCTAGCGGGATTTCCAGATACGCAGTATTTT.

The gene calls are TRBV6-5 and TRBJ2-5; TRBD1 aligns across 8 bases. CDR3 length: 16 residues. The J segment lost 5 bases and the V segment lost 4 bases, leaving 12 bases of the junction unmatched. Germline V gives CDR1 MNHEY, CDR2 SVGAGI. CDR3 sequence: CASSFEDRVGRETQYF. CDR3 DNA: TGTGCCAGCAGTTTTGAGGACAGGGTGGGACGTGAGACCCAGTACTTC.

This sequence joins TRBV4-3 and TRBJ2-7; 7 bases are shared with TRBD2. Germline trimming cut 3 bases from V and 4 bases from J; bases unmatched to any gene: 12. The CDR3 is made up of 16 amino acids. Germline CDR1 and CDR2: LGHNA and YSLEER. The CDR3 bases are TGCGCCAGCAGCCAGTGGTGGTCGCGGGAGATATACGAGCAGTACTTC. Translated, it gives CASSQWWSREIYEQYF.

The chain uses TRBV7-3 and TRBJ1-1; TRBD1 is a possible D gene (6 bases). The CDR3 totals 16 residues. Germline CDR1 reads SGHTA; CDR2 reads FQGTGA. V lost 5 bases and J lost 1, with 17 bases in between. CDR3 region: CASSPRLGGKNTEAFF. CDR3 DNA sequence: TGTGCCAGCAGCCCAAGGCTGGGGGGCAAGAACACTGAAGCTTTCTTT.

The V and J genes are TRBV7-9 and TRBJ2-7; D gene unclear. Germline V lookup: CDR1 SEHNR, CDR2 FQNEAQ (reference sequence). The CDR3 consists of 15 residues. Trimming cost V 5 bases and J 2 bases, with 16 bases left between them. The CDR3 DNA sequence: TGTGCCAGCAGCCCCACCCTAGGTGCCCCCTACGAGCAGTACTTC. As protein: CASSPTLGAPYEQYF.

This clone was observed a few times. The chain joins TRBV4-3 to TRBJ1-5, with 7 bases fitting TRBD1. Germline V lookup: CDR1 LGHNA, CDR2 YSLEER. Losses at the gene ends were 3 bases for V and 6 bases for J; bases not matched to a gene: 8. The CDR3 consists of 15 residues. CDR3 loop: CASSHQTGEPQPQHF. In DNA form, the CDR3 reads TGCGCCAGCAGCCACCAAACAGGGGAGCCTCAGCCCCAGCATTTT.

The rearrangement joins TRBV5-6 to TRBJ1-1; D remains ambiguous. There are 12 residues in the CDR3. Germline CDR1 SGHDT, CDR2 YYEEEE. Trimming removed 0 bases from V and 5 bases from J, with 5 bases in between. The CDR3 protein is CASSLARTEAFF. CDR3 nucleotide sequence: TGTGCCAGCAGCTTGGCCAGGACTGAAGCTTTCTTT.

The chain couples TRBV29-1 to TRBJ1-1; D may be TRBD1 (6 bases). V lost 5 bases and J 1 base, leaving 14 bases between the germline ends. The CDR3 is 14 amino acids. From germline, CDR1 is SQVTM and CDR2 ANQGSEA. The CDR3, as DNA: TGCAGCGTTTTGGGGGGGCAATCGAACACTGAAGCTTTCTTT. This translates into CSVLGGQSNTEAFF.

This clone is a singleton in its sample. At one of its ends the junction is not consistent with the germline gene, which may arise from a read error. This chain links TRBV27 with TRBJ2-7; D may be TRBD1 or TRBD2 (5 bases each). CDR1 MNHEY and CDR2 SMNVEV come from the germline V gene (reference sequence). There are 13 residues in the CDR3. The CDR3 DNA follows: TGTGCCAGTTGGGACGGGCCCAACCAAGAATGGACTTTC. As protein: CASWDGPNQEWTF.